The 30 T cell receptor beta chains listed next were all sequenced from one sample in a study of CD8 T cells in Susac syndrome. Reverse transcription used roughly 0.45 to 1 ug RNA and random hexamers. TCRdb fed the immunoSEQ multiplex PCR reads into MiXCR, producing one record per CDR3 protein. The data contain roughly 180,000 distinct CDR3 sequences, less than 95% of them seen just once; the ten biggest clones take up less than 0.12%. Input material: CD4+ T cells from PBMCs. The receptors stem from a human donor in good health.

In DNA form, the CDR3 reads TGCGCCAGCAGCTCCGGGACAGGGAGCACCGGGGAGCTGTTTTTT. As protein: CASSSGTGSTGELFF. The V gene is TRBV5-1, the J gene TRBJ2-2; 9 nucleotides align to TRBD1. V was clipped by 3 bases and J by 4 bases; unmatched bases: 4. Germline CDR1 and CDR2: SGHRS and YFSETQ. The CDR3 spans 15 residues. The variable domain in full, with the rest retrieved from reference TRBV5-1 and TRBJ2-2, is KAGVTQTPRYLIKTRGQQVTLSCSPISGHRSVSWYQQTPGQGLQFLFEYFSETQRNKGNFPGRFSGRQFSNSRSEMNVSTLELGDSALYLCASSSGTGSTGELFFGEGSRLTVL.

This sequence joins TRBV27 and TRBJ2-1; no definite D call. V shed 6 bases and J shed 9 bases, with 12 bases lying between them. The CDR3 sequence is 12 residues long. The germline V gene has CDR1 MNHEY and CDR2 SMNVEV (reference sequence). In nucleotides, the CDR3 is TGTGCCAGCAGCCCTTTCCTGGGTGAGCAGTTCTTC. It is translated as CASSPFLGEQFF.

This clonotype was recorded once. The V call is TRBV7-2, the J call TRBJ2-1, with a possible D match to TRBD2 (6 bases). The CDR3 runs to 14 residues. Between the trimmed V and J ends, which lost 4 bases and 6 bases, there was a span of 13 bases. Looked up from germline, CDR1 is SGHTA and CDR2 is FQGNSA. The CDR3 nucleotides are TGTGCCAGCAGCTCCCTACTTAGCGGCAATGAGCAGTTCTTC. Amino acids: CASSSLLSGNEQFF. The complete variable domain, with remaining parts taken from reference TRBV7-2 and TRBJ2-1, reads GAGVSQSPSNKVTEKGKDVELRCDPISGHTALYWYRQSLGQGLEFLIYFQGNSAPDKSGLPSDRFSAERTGGSVSTLTIQRTQQEDSAVYLCASSSLLSGNEQFFGPGTRLTVL.

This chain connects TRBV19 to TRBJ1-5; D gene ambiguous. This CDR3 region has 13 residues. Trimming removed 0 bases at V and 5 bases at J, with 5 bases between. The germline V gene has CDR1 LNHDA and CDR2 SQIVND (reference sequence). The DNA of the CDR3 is TGTGCCAGTAGTATAGATTCGGATCAGCCCCAGCATTTT. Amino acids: CASSIDSDQPQHF.

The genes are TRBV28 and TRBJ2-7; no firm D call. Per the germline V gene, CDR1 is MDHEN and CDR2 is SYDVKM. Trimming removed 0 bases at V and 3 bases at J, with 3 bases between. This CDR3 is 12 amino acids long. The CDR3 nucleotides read TGTGCCAGCAGTTTATGGTTCTACGAGCAGTACTTC. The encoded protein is CASSLWFYEQYF.

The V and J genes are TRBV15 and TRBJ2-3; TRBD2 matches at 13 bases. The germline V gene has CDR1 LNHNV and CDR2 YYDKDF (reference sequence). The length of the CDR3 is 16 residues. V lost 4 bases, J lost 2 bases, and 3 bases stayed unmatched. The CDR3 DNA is TGTGCCACCAGCATCGGGACTAGCGGGAACACAGATACGCAGTATTTT. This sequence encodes CATSIGTSGNTDTQYF.

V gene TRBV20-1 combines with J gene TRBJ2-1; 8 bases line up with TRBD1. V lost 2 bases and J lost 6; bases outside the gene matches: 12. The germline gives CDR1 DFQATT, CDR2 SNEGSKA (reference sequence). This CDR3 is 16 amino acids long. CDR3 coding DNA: TGCAGTGCTAGAAGTTTCGGACAGGGTGATGGCAATGAGCAGTTCTTC. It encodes CSARSFGQGDGNEQFF.

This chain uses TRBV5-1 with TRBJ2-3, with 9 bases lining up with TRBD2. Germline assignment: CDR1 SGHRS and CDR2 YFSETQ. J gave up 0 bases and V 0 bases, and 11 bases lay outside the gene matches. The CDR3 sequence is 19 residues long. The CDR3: CASSLGSGLATSSTDTQYF. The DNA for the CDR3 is TGCGCCAGCAGCTTGGGCTCCGGACTAGCGACTTCTAGCACAGATACGCAGTATTTT.

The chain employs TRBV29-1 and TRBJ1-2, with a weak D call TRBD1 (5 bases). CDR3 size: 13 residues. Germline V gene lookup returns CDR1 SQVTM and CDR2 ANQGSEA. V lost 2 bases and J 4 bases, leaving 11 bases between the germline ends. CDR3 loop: CSVERQGGYGYTF. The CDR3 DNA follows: TGCAGCGTTGAACGTCAGGGAGGCTATGGCTACACCTTC.

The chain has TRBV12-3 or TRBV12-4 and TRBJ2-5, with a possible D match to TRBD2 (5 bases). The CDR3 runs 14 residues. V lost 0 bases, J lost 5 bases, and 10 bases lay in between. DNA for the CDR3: TGTGCCAGCAGTTTAGCGGGAGTTCAGGAGACCCAGTACTTC. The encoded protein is CASSLAGVQETQYF.

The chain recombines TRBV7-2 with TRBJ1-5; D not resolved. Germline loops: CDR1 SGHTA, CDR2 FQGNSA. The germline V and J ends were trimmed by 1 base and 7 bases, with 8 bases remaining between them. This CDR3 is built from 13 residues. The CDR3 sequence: CASSLGGEQPQHF. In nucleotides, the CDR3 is TGTGCCAGCAGCTTAGGTGGGGAACAGCCCCAGCATTTT.

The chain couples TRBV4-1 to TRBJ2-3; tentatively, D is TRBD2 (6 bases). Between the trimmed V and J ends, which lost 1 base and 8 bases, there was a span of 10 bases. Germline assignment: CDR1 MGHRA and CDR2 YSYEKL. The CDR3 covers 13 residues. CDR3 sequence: CASSQGGTPTQYF. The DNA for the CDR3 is TGCGCCAGCAGCCAAGGCGGGACCCCTACGCAGTATTTT.

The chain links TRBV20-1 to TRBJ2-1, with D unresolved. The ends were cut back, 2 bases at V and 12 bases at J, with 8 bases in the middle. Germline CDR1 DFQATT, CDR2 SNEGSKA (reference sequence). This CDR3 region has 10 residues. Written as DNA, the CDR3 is TGCAGTGCTAGACAAGGACCGCAGTTCTTC. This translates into CSARQGPQFF.

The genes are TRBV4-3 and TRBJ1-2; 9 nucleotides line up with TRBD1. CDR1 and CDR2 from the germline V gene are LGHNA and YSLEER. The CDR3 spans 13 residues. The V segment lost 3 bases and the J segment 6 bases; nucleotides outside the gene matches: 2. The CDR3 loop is CASSHGQGNGYTF. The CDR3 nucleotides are TGCGCCAGCAGCCACGGACAGGGGAATGGCTACACCTTC.

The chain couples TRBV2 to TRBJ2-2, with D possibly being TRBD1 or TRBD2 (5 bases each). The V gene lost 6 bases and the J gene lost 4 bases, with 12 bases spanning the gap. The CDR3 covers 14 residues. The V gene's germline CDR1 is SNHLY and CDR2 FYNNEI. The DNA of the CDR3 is TGTGCCAGCAGCGCCGCAGGGACCACCGGGGAGCTGTTTTTT. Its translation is CASSAAGTTGELFF.

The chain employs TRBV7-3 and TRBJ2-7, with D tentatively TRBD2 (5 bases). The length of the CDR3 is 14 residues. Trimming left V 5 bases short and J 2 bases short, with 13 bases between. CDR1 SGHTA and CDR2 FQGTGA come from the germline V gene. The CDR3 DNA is TGTGCCAGCAGCGCAAGCGGCAACGCCTACGAGCAGTACTTC. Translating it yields CASSASGNAYEQYF.

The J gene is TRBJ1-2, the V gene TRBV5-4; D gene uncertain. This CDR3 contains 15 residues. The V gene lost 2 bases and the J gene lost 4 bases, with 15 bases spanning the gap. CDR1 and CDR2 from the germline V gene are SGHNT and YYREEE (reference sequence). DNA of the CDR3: TGTGCCAGCAGCTTAAAGCAGGACGGAGGCTATGGCTACACCTTC. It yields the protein CASSLKQDGGYGYTF.

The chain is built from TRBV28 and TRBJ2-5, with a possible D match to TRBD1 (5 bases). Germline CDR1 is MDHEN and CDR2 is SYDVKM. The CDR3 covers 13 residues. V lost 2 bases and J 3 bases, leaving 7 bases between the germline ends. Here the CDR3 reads CASSLLDKETQYF. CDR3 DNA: TGTGCCAGCAGTTTACTGGACAAAGAGACCCAGTACTTC.

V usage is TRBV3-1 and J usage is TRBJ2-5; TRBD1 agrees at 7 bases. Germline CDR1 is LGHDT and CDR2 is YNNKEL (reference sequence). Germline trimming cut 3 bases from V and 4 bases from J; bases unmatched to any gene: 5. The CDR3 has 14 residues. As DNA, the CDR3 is TGTGCCAGCAGCCAGAGACAGGGTCGAGAGACCCAGTACTTC. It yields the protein CASSQRQGRETQYF.

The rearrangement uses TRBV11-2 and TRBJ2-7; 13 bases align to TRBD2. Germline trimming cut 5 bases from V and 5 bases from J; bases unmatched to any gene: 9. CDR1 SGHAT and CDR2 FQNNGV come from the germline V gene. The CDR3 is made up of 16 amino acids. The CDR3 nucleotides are TGTGCCAGCAGCCCCCGGACTAGCGGGAGAATAGACGAGCAGTACTTC. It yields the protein CASSPRTSGRIDEQYF.

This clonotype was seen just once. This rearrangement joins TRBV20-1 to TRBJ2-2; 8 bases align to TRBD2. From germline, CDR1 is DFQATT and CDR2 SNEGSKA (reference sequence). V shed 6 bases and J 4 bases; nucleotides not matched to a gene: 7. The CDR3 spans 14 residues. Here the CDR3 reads CSALRTSSTGELFF. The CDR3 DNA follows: TGCAGTGCCCTGCGGACTAGCAGCACCGGGGAGCTGTTTTTT.

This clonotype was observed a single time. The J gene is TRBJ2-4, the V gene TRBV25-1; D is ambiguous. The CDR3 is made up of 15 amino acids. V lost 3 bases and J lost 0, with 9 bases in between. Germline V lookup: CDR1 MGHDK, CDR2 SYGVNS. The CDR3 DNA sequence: TGTGCCAGCAGTGATGGCAGCCTAGCCAAAAACATTCAGTACTTC. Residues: CASSDGSLAKNIQYF.

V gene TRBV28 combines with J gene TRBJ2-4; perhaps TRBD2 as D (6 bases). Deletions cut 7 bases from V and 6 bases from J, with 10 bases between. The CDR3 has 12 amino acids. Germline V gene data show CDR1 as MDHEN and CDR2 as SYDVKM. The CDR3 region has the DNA TGTGCCAGCATCGGGCGGGGAAACATTCAGTACTTC. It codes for CASIGRGNIQYF. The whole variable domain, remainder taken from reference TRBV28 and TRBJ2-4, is DVKVTQSSRYLVKRTGEKVFLECVQDMDHENMFWYRQDPGLGLRLIYFSYDVKMKEKGDIPEGYSVSREKKERFSLILESASTNQTSMYLCASIGRGNIQYFGAGTRLSVL.

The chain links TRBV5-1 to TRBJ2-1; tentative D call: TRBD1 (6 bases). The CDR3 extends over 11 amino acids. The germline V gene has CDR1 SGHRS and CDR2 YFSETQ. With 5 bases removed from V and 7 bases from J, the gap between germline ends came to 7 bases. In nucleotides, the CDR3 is TGCGCCAGCAGTGGACAGAATGAGCAGTTCTTC. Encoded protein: CASSGQNEQFF.

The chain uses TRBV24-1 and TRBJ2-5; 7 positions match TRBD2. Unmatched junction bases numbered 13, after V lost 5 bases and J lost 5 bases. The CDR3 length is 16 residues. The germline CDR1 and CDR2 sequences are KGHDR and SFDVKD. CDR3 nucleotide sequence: TGTGCCACCAGTGGAAATAGCGGGCCTCGAAGGGAGACCCAGTACTTC. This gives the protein CATSGNSGPRRETQYF.

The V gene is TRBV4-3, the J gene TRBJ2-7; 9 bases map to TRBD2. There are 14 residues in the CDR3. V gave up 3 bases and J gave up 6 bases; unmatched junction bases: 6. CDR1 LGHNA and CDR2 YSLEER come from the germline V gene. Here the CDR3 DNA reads TGCGCCAGCAGCCATTTAGCGGGAGAGGGCGAGCAGTACTTC. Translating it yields CASSHLAGEGEQYF.

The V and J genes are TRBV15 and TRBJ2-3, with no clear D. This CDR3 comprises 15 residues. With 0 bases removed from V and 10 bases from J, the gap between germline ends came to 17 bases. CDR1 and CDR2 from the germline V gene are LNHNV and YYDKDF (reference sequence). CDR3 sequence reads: CATSRDPLQLVSQYF. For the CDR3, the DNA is TGTGCCACCAGCAGAGATCCCTTACAACTGGTGTCGCAGTATTTT.

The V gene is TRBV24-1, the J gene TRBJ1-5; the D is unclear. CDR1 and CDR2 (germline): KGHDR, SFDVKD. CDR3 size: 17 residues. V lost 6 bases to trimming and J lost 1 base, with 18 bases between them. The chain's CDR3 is CATSPRTALNSNQPQHF. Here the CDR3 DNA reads TGTGCCACCAGTCCCCGGACGGCATTAAACAGCAATCAGCCCCAGCATTTT.

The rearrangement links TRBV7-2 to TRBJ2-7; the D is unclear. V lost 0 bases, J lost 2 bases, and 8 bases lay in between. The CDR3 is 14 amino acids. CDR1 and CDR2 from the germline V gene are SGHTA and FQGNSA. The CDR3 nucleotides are TGTGCCAGCAGCTTAGCTGGGCTAGCCTACGAGCAGTACTTC. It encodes CASSLAGLAYEQYF.

In DNA, the CDR3 is TGCGCCAGCAGCCAATCGAGACTAGCGGGCCTCTCCTACGAGCAGTACTTC. Its translation is CASSQSRLAGLSYEQYF. The chain is built from TRBV4-3 and TRBJ2-7; 10 bases fit TRBD2. The CDR3 has 17 residues. Germline V gene lookup returns CDR1 LGHNA and CDR2 YSLEER. V lost 2 bases, J lost 0 bases, and 7 bases stayed unmatched.